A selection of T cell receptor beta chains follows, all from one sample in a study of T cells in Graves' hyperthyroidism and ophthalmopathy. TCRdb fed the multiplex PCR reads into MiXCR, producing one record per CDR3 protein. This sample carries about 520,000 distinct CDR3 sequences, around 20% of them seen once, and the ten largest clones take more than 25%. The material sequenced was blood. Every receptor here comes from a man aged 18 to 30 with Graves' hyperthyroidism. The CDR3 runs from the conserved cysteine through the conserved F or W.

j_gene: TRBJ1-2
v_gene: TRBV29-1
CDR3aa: CSVDPGDGYTF

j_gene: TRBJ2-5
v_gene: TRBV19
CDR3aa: CASSPGTLETQYF

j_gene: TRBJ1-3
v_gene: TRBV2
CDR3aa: CASSDPGNTIYF

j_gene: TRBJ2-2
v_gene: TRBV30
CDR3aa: CAWSRTGELFF

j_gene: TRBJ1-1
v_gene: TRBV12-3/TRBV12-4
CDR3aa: CASRGTGLHTEAFF

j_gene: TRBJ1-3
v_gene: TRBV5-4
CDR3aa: CASSQDLSGSTIYF

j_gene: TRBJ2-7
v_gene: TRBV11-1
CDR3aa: CASSLFAGLNSYEQYF

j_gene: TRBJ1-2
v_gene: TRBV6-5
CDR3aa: CASSYSGLTGLPGYTF

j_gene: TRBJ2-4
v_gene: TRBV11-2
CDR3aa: CASSLGAAKNIQYF

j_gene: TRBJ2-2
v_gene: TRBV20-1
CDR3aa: CSAAGTYTGELFF

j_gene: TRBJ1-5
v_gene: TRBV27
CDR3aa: CASSLQESNQPQHF

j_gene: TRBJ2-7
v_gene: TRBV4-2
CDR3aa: CASSQDRLEQYF

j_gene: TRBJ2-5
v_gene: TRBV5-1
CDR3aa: CASSADSQETQYF

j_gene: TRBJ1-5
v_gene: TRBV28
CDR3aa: CASSLLRGHSNQPQHF

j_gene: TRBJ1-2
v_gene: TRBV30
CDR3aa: CAWSATDYNYGYTF

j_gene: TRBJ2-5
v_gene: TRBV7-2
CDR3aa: CASSLGGTPQETQYF

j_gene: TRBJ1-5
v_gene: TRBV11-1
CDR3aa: CASSSPTDSNSNQPQHF

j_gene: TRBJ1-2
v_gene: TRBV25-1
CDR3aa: CASQGDTVSTF

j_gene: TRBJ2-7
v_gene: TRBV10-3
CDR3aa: CAISESNPPRTYEQYF

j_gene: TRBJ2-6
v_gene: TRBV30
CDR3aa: CAWSVGGSFSGANVLTF

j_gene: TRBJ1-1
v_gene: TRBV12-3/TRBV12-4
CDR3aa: CASSLAGPKYTEAFF

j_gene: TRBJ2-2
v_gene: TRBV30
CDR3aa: CAWSTIGGDTGELFF

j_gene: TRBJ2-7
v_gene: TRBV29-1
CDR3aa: CSVEFGDRAYEQYF

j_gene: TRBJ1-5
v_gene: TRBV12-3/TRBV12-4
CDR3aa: CASSFSHPEGGTDQPQHF

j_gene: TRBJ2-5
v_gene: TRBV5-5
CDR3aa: CASSRNQGQAQETQYF

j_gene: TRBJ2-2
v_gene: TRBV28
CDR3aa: CASSTLTFSGELFF

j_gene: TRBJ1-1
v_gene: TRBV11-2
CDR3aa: CASSASGTLRAFF

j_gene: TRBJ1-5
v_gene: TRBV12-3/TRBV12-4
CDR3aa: CASSMGQGAGIQPQHF

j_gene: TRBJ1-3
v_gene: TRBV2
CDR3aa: CASSPGPGNTIYF

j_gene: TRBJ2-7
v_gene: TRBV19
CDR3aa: CASSIGGVGEQYF

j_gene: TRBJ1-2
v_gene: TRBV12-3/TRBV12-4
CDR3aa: CASGEMAGSNDGYTF

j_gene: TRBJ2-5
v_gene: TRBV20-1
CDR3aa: CSAKGLATSYQETQYF

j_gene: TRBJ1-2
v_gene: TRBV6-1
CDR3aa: CASRGRNGAVGGYTF

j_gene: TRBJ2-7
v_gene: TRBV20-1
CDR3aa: CSAVLGTSGGGSYEQYF

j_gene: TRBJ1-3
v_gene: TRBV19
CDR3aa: CASTLEHSGNTIYF

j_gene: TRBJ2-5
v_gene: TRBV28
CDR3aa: CASSLYNRGRYQETQYF

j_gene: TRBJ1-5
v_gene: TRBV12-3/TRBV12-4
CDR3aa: CAPHYSRGHQPQHF

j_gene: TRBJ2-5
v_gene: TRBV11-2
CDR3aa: CASSSPRGGYQETQYF

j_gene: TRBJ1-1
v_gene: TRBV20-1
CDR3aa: CSARGVLNTEAFF

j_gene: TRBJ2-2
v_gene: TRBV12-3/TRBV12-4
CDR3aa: CASSLGQTNTGELFF

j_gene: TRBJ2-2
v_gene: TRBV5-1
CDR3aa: CASRVTTGSGELFF

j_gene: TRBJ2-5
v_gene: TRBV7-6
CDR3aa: CASSSTQGQYQETQYF

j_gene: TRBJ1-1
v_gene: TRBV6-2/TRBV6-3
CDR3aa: CASSYNMVNTEAFF

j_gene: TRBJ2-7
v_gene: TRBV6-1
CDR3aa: CASIGGGDYEQYF

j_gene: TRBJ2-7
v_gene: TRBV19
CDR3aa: CASSILHSNYEQYF

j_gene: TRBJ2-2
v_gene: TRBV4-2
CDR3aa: CASSHRGQKTGELFF

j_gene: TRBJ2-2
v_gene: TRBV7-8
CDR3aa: CASSFSYGQGGTGELFF

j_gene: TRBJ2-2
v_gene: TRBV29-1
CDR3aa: CSVEGSRISGELFF

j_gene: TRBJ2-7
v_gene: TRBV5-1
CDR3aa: CASKGGIRTYEQYF

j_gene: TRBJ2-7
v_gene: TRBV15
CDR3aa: CATSRDSSYEQYF

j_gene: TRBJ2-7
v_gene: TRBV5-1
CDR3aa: CASALLAGRSYEQYF

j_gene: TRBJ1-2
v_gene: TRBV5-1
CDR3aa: CASSPFSTGGYGYTF